Following are 2 T cell receptor beta chains from one sample sequenced in a study of blood T cell repertoires in COVID-19. Data came from immunoSEQ multiplex PCR; TCRdb stores just in-frame clones and leaves some out. The sample has about 180,000 clones; more than 75% are singletons. Sequenced sample: peripheral blood. All receptors come from a man in his sixties with COVID-19, enrolled during active disease.

This clone was detected only a few times. The rearrangement joins TRBV4-3 to TRBJ1-2, with 8 bases identical to TRBD1. Trimming cost V 4 bases and J 6 bases; bases outside gene matches: 10. Germline CDR1 reads LGHNA; CDR2 reads YSLEER. The CDR3 contains 15 residues. The DNA of the CDR3 is TGCGCCAGCAGCCCTCGGGACAGGATAACTCATGGCTACACCTTC. Translation: CASSPRDRITHGYTF.

The rearrangement links TRBV7-8 to TRBJ1-1, with a weak D call TRBD1 (6 bases). Trimming pared 1 base from V and 3 bases from J, leaving 6 bases between. This CDR3 has 13 amino acids. The germline V gene has CDR1 SGHVS and CDR2 FQNEAQ. In DNA, the CDR3 is TGTGCCAGCAGCTTAGGGGGGCACACTGAAGCTTTCTTT. It translates to CASSLGGHTEAFF.